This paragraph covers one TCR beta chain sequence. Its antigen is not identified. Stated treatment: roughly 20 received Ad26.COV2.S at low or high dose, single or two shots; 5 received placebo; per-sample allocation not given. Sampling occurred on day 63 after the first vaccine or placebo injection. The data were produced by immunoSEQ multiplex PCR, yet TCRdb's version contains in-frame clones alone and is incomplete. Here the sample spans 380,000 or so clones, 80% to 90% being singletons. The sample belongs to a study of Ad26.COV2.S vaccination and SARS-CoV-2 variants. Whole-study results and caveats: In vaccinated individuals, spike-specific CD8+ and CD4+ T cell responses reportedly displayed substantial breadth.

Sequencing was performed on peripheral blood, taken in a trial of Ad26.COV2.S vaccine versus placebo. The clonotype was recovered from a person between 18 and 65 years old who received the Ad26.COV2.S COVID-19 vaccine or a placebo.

CDR3 sequence reads: CASSIADRQPQHF. The CDR3 region has the DNA TGTGCCAGTAGTATAGCGGACAGGCAGCCCCAGCATTTT. V usage is TRBV19 and J usage is TRBJ1-5; 7 bases align to TRBD1. This CDR3 is built from 13 residues. Germline lookup yields CDR1 LNHDA and CDR2 SQIVND (reference sequence). Trimming cost V 1 base and J 7 bases; bases outside gene matches: 1.